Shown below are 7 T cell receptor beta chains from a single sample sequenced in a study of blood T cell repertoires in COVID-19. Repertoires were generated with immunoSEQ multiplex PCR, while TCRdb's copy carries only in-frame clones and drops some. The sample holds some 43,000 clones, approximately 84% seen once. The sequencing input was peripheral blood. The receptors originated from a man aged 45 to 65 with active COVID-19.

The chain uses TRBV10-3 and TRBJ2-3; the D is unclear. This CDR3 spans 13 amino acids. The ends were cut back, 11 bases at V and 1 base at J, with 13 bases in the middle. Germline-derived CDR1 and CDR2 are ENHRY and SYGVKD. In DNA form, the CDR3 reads TGTGCCGCGAGCTACCCGGGCACAGATACGCAGTATTTT. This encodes CAASYPGTDTQYF.

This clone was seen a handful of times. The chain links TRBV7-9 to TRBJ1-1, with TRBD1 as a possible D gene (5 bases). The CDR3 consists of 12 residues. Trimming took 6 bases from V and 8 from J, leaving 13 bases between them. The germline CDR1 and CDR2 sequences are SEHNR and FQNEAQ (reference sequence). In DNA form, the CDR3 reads TGTGCCAGCAGACAGGAACGGGGGGAAGCTTTCTTT. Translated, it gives CASRQERGEAFF. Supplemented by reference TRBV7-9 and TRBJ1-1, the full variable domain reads DTGVSQNPRHKITKRGQNVTFRCDPISEHNRLYWYRQTLGQGPEFLTYFQNEAQLEKSRLLSDRFSAERPKGSFSTLEIQRTEQGDSAMYLCASRQERGEAFFGQGTRLTVV.

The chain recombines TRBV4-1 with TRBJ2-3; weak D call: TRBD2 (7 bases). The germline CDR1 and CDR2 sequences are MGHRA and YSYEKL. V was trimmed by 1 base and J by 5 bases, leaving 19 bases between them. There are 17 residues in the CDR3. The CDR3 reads CASSQGGLADTGDTQYF. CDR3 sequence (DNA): TGCGCCAGCAGCCAAGGGGGGCTAGCGGACACTGGAGATACGCAGTATTTT.

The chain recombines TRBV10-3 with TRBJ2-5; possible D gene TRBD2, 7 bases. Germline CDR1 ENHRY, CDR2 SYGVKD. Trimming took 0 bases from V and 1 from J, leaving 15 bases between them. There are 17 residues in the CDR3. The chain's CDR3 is CAISESVRGASQETQYF. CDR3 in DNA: TGTGCCATCAGTGAGTCGGTACGGGGGGCGTCCCAAGAGACCCAGTACTTC.

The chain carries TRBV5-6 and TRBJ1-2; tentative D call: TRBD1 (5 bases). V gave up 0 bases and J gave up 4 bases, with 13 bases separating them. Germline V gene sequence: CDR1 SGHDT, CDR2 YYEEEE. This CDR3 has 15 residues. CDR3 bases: TGTGCCAGCAGCTTGGTCGGGGGAATCGTCTATGGCTACACCTTC. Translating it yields CASSLVGGIVYGYTF. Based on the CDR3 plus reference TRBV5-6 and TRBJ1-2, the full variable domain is DAGVTQSPTHLIKTRGQQVTLRCSPKSGHDTVSWYQQALGQGPQFIFQYYEEEERQRGNFPDRFSGHQFPNYSSELNVNALLLGDSALYLCASSLVGGIVYGYTFGSGTRLTVV.

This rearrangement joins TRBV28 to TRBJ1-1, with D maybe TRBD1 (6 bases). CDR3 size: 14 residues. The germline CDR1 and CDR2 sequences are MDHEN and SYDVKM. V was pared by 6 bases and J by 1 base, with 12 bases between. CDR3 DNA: TGTGCCAGCAGCCGAACAGGGAGGAACACTGAAGCTTTCTTT. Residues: CASSRTGRNTEAFF.

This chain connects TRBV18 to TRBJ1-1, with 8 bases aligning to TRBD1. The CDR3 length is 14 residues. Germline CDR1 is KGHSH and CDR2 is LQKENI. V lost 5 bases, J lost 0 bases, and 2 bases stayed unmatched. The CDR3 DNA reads TGTGCCAGCTCATCGACAGGGGTGAACACTGAAGCTTTCTTT. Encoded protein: CASSSTGVNTEAFF.